This T cell receptor beta chain derives from a study of technical replicates of blood from a few donors. The CDR3 runs to 12 residues. CDR1 is SGHTA and CDR2 is FQGNSA in the germline V gene. With 5 bases removed from V and 3 bases from J, the gap between germline ends came to 5 bases. TCRdb's table, derived via immunoSEQ multiplex PCR, lists solely in-frame clones and lacks some. The sample consists of just over 80,000 clones, approximately 94% of them appearing once. The V gene is TRBV7-2, the J gene TRBJ2-1; D is unresolved. Sequencing was done on a sample of T cells isolated from PBMCs. The sequence derives from a human donor in good health. CDR3 sequence (DNA): TGTGCCAGCAGCCTAATCTACAATGAGCAGTTCTTC. It is translated as CASSLIYNEQFF. Drawing the rest from reference TRBV7-2 and TRBJ2-1, the complete variable domain is GAGVSQSPSNKVTEKGKDVELRCDPISGHTALYWYRQSLGQGLEFLIYFQGNSAPDKSGLPSDRFSAERTGGSVSTLTIQRTQQEDSAVYLCASSLIYNEQFFGPGTRLTVL.